Listed below are T cell receptor beta chains from one sample, sequenced in a study of Tregs in tolerant kidney transplant recipients. Method: immunoSEQ multiplex PCR; TCRdb's copy keeps in-frame clones and lacks some. The data show roughly 50,000 clones, roughly nine tenths seen once. This sample comprised CD8+ T cells from blood (PBMCs), obtained 12 months after the transplant. These receptors came from a human patient who received a combined kidney and bone marrow transplant. Some of the T cells might come from the graft donor. CDR3s include the opening cysteine and the closing phenylalanine or tryptophan. The D gene is left open where the match is weak. The listing skips clone size in some rows; elsewhere it reads once, few, many or a size class.

abundance,j_gene,v_gene,d_gene,CDR3nt,CDR3aa
-,TRBJ1-2,TRBV7-9,-,TGTGCCAGCAGCTTAGGAACACCGAACTATGGCTACACCTTC,CASSLGTPNYGYTF
-,TRBJ2-2,TRBV9,TRBD1,TGTGCCAGCAGCCTAAGGGTGACAGGGGTTACCGGGGAGCTGTTTTTT,CASSLRVTGVTGELFF
once,TRBJ1-1,TRBV7-9,TRBD1,TGTGCCAGCAGTTACAGACAGGGAAGCCCGAACACTGAAGCTTTCTTT,CASSYRQGSPNTEAFF
-,TRBJ2-7,TRBV4-3,TRBD2,TGCGCCAGCAGCCAAGAGGTAGCGGGCTCCTACGAGCAGTACTTC,CASSQEVAGSYEQYF
-,TRBJ2-4,TRBV4-3,TRBD2,TGCGCCAGCAGCCAAGATCGGCGGCGGGAGGTTGGGAACATTCAGTACTTC,CASSQDRRREVGNIQYF
-,TRBJ2-3,TRBV29-1,TRBD2,TGCAGCGTCGCCGGGACTAGCGGGAGGGCCTTAGATACGCAGTATTTT,CSVAGTSGRALDTQYF
-,TRBJ2-7,TRBV19,-,TGTGCCAGTAGTATAGGTAGCTACGAGCAGTACTTC,CASSIGSYEQYF
-,TRBJ2-2,TRBV2,TRBD2,TGTGCCAGCACCACAGGACTAGCGGGAGGGCAGAACACCGGGGAGCTGTTTTTT,CASTTGLAGGQNTGELFF
-,TRBJ2-2,TRBV5-1,-,TGCGCCAGCAGCTTGGGCCGGTTGGACACCGGGGAGCTGTTTTTT,CASSLGRLDTGELFF
-,TRBJ2-7,TRBV27,TRBD2,TGTGCCAGCAGTTTATCCCCTAGCGGAACCTCCTACGAGCAGTACTTC,CASSLSPSGTSYEQYF
-,TRBJ2-7,TRBV4-1,-,TGCGCCAGCAGCCTGAATCAGGGGATCTCCTACGAGCAGTACTTC,CASSLNQGISYEQYF
-,TRBJ1-3,TRBV7-2,-,TGTGCCAGCAGCTTATCGGTTTCCGGAACAGGATACTCTGGAAACACCATATATTTT,CASSLSVSGTGYSGNTIYF
-,TRBJ2-7,TRBV30,TRBD2,TGTGCCTGGAGGGGACTAGCGGATTTACTCTACGAGCAGTACTTC,CAWRGLADLLYEQYF
once,TRBJ2-3,TRBV11-2,TRBD2,TGTGCCAGCAGCTTCCCACTAGCGGGAGCAGATACGCAGTATTTT,CASSFPLAGADTQYF
-,TRBJ2-4,TRBV27,TRBD1,TGTGCCAGCAGTTTACGGACAGGAGCCAAAAACATTCAGTACTTC,CASSLRTGAKNIQYF
-,TRBJ2-3,TRBV4-3,-,TGCGCCAGCAGCCAAGGAACAGCCCGAGGCACAGATACGCAGTATTTT,CASSQGTARGTDTQYF
-,TRBJ2-7,TRBV28,-,TGTGCCAGCAGTTTCGATGTCAGAAGCTCCTACGAGCAGTACTTC,CASSFDVRSSYEQYF
few,TRBJ1-5,TRBV19,TRBD1,TGTGCCACCAACAGGGGTGGAAGCAATCAGCCCCAGCATTTT,CATNRGGSNQPQHF
-,TRBJ1-1,TRBV15,-,TGTGCCACCAGCAGCTTAGTTATGTTCCCCCCGTTGAACACTGAAGCTTTCTTT,CATSSLVMFPPLNTEAFF
-,TRBJ2-3,TRBV9,-,TGTGCCAGCAGCGCCACAGGACATTCCACAGATACGCAGTATTTT,CASSATGHSTDTQYF
-,TRBJ2-2,TRBV13,-,TGTGCCAGCAGACCGGGGGGCCGCACCGGGGAGCTGTTTTTT,CASRPGGRTGELFF
-,TRBJ2-7,TRBV11-2,TRBD2,TGTGCCAGCAGCTTTGGGACTAGCGGCTACGAGCAGTACTTC,CASSFGTSGYEQYF
-,TRBJ1-1,TRBV4-3,TRBD1,TGCGCCAGCAGCCTTTATGGGACAGCCCCCACTTTCTTT,CASSLYGTAPTFF
-,TRBJ2-7,TRBV28,TRBD1,TGTGCCAGCAGGGGGACAGGGTCTTTCTACGAGCAGTACTTC,CASRGTGSFYEQYF
-,TRBJ2-7,TRBV27,-,TGTGCCAGCAGTCCCAATAGATACGAGCAGTACTTC,CASSPNRYEQYF
-,TRBJ1-5,TRBV4-3,-,TGCGCCAGCAGCCCAATGAGGGGGGGAGGATTAAGGAATCAGCCCCAGCATTTT,CASSPMRGGGLRNQPQHF
-,TRBJ2-1,TRBV9,-,TGTGCCAGCAGCGTAGGAGACTACAATGAGCAGTTCTTC,CASSVGDYNEQFF
-,TRBJ1-2,TRBV7-3,-,TGTGCCAGCAGCTTAGATAATCAGGCCCCACATGGCTACACCTTC,CASSLDNQAPHGYTF
once,TRBJ2-4,TRBV11-2,-,TGTGCCAGCAGCCGAGACCCCGCAGGGCTAGCCAAAAACATTCAGTACTTC,CASSRDPAGLAKNIQYF
-,TRBJ2-1,TRBV27,TRBD2,TGTGCCAGCTCAAGTCAGGGACTATCCGCCTACAATGAGCAGTTCTTC,CASSSQGLSAYNEQFF
-,TRBJ2-5,TRBV7-7,-,TGTGCCAGCAGCCCCCAACAGGGAGGGGAGACCCAGTACTTC,CASSPQQGGETQYF
-,TRBJ1-2,TRBV7-9,-,TGTGCCAGCAGCTTAGGGACAGACTATGGCTACACCTTC,CASSLGTDYGYTF
-,TRBJ2-5,TRBV27,TRBD1,TGTGCCAGCAGTTTCGGGACAGGTACGCAAGAGACCCAGTACTTC,CASSFGTGTQETQYF
-,TRBJ2-7,TRBV9,TRBD1,TGTGCCAGCAGCTCCTCCGGGACAGTCTCCTACGAGCAGTACTTC,CASSSSGTVSYEQYF
-,TRBJ2-1,TRBV4-3,-,TGCGCCAGCAGCCAAGCTTCGGGGAAAGAGCAGTTCTTC,CASSQASGKEQFF
-,TRBJ1-5,TRBV7-9,-,TGTGCCAGCAGCTCCACCGGGCCTGGGAGTCAGCCCCAGCATTTT,CASSSTGPGSQPQHF
once,TRBJ1-6,TRBV27,TRBD1,TGTGCCAGCAGTGCGACAGGGGGCCTTTCACCCCTCCACTTT,CASSATGGLSPLHF
-,TRBJ2-5,TRBV4-2,TRBD1,TGTGCCAGCAGCCCCCGGACAGGGATGAAGACCCAGTACTTC,CASSPRTGMKTQYF
-,TRBJ2-7,TRBV7-2,TRBD2,TGTGCCAGCAGCGGTCCGGGACTAGTTGTGAACGAGCAGTACTTC,CASSGPGLVVNEQYF
-,TRBJ2-1,TRBV9,TRBD2,TGTGCCAGCAGCCCGGGACTAGCCCACAATGAGCAGTTCTTC,CASSPGLAHNEQFF
-,TRBJ2-2,TRBV28,-,TGTGCCAGCAGTTTCCGCGACAGCTTGGCCGGGGAGCTGTTTTTT,CASSFRDSLAGELFF
-,TRBJ2-1,TRBV7-7,-,TGTGCCAGCAGCTTATTTCTAGGTCACAATGAGCAGTTCTTC,CASSLFLGHNEQFF
-,TRBJ2-1,TRBV30,-,TGTGCCTGGGACGCAGGGGCCTACAATGAGCAGTTCTTC,CAWDAGAYNEQFF
-,TRBJ1-2,TRBV2,TRBD1,TGTGCCAGCAGGCGGCCCGGGACAGATTTCCCTAACTATGGCTACACCTTC,CASRRPGTDFPNYGYTF
-,TRBJ2-1,TRBV5-6,-,TGTGCCAGCAGCCTTAACGGGTTCTCCCCGGGGAATGAGCAGTTCTTC,CASSLNGFSPGNEQFF
-,TRBJ2-2,TRBV9,TRBD2,TGTGCCAGCAGCGCGGGAGGGGCCGGGGAGCTGTTTTTT,CASSAGGAGELFF
once,TRBJ1-4,TRBV6-5,-,TGTGCCAGCAGTATCGCACAGGGCCCTAATGAAAAACTGTTTTTT,CASSIAQGPNEKLFF
-,TRBJ2-1,TRBV5-6,TRBD2,TGTGCCAGCAGCGTATCTGGCGGGAGGGCGGGTGAGCAGTTCTTC,CASSVSGGRAGEQFF
once,TRBJ2-7,TRBV27,-,TGTGCCAGCAGTTTGGGGGGTTCTCCCTACGAGCAGTACTTC,CASSLGGSPYEQYF
-,TRBJ2-7,TRBV4-3,-,TGCGCCAGCAGCCAAGATCTGAGTTACTCCTACGAGCAGTACTTC,CASSQDLSYSYEQYF
-,TRBJ1-2,TRBV18,-,TGTGCCAGCTCACCGGGGGGTAACTATGGCTACACCTTC,CASSPGGNYGYTF
-,TRBJ2-1,TRBV7-6,TRBD2,TGTGCCAGCAGCTTAGCCCGACTAGCGGGGGGGCCGCAAGGAAACAATGAGCAGTTCTTC,CASSLARLAGGPQGNNEQFF
-,TRBJ2-5,TRBV2,TRBD1,TGTGCCAGCACCCCGGACAGGGCAAAAGAGACCCAGTACTTC,CASTPDRAKETQYF